Listed here is a single T cell receptor beta chain. The sample comes from a study of blood T cell repertoires in COVID-19. The protocol was immunoSEQ multiplex PCR, while the TCRdb copy is restricted to in-frame clones and leaves out a portion. This sample carries more than 350,000 clones, 80% to 90% of them seen once, and the ten largest clones take roughly 1%. Sequencing used PBMCs or T cells enriched from blood (not recorded which). The clonotype originates from a man between 18 and 35 years old who had recovered from COVID-19.

CDR3 sequence (DNA): TGTGCCAGCAGGGGCGGGGTAGTAAACTATGGCTACACCTTC. Residues: CASRGGVVNYGYTF. The chain is built from TRBV7-9 and TRBJ1-2; unclear D gene. Germline loops: CDR1 SEHNR, CDR2 FQNEAQ (reference sequence). There are 14 residues in the CDR3. Trimming stripped 6 bases from V and 2 bases from J, with 13 bases between.